The 13 T cell receptor beta chains listed next were all sequenced from one sample in a study of PD-1 blockade in mismatch repair-deficient tumors. The table came from immunoSEQ multiplex PCR; TCRdb's copy has only in-frame clones and leaves some out. The data hold over 100,000 clones, with over 60% observed a single time. Source: peripheral blood, taken about 60 weeks after starting pembrolizumab. These receptors came from an adult with mismatch repair-deficient cancer.

V usage is TRBV5-1 and J usage is TRBJ2-5, with D maybe TRBD2 (6 bases). In germline, CDR1 is SGHRS, CDR2 YFSETQ. The CDR3 spans 15 residues. The V and J ends lost 0 bases and 2 bases respectively, with 11 bases between them. CDR3 region: CASSLAGVSQETQYF. The CDR3 DNA sequence: TGCGCCAGCAGCTTGGCGGGAGTCTCTCAAGAGACCCAGTACTTC.

The chain employs TRBV13 and TRBJ2-1; tentative D call: TRBD1 (5 bases). CDR1 is PRHDT, CDR2 FYEKMQ, per germline (reference sequence). The CDR3 spans 15 residues. V lost 0 bases and J 6 bases, leaving 12 bases between the germline ends. The CDR3 nucleotides are TGTGCCAGCAGCTTAGGCCGCAGGGTAATCAATGAGCAGTTCTTC. This codes for CASSLGRRVINEQFF.

The rearrangement joins TRBV5-4 to TRBJ2-1, with 10 nucleotides matching TRBD2. Germline V gene lookup returns CDR1 SGHNT and CDR2 YYREEE (reference sequence). The CDR3 sequence is 15 residues long. V trimming: 0 bases; J trimming: 5 bases; junction bases outside the gene matches: 2. The CDR3: CASSLGTSGNNEQFF. The CDR3 DNA sequence: TGTGCCAGCAGCTTGGGGACTAGCGGAAACAATGAGCAGTTCTTC.

This clone has just a few counts. V gene TRBV7-6 combines with J gene TRBJ2-2; 8 bases are shared with TRBD1. This CDR3 has 15 amino acids. V lost 3 bases and J lost 4; bases outside the gene matches: 4. Looked up from germline, CDR1 is SGHVS and CDR2 is FNYEAQ. The CDR3 is CASSFAGTGTGELFF. CDR3 sequence (DNA): TGTGCCAGCAGCTTCGCAGGGACAGGCACCGGGGAGCTGTTTTTT.

This chain uses TRBV9 with TRBJ2-7; TRBD1 aligns across 9 bases. Unmatched junction bases numbered 0, after V lost 0 bases and J lost 2 bases. Germline V lookup: CDR1 SGDLS, CDR2 YYNGEE. The CDR3 sequence is 14 residues long. The CDR3 nucleotides read TGTGCCAGCAGCGTAGGGGACAGGGCCTACGAGCAGTACTTC. Its translation is CASSVGDRAYEQYF. Using reference TRBV9 and TRBJ2-7 for the parts outside the CDR3, the full variable domain is DSGVTQTPKHLITATGQRVTLRCSPRSGDLSVYWYQQSLDQGLQFLIQYYNGEERAKGNILERFSAQQFPDLHSELNLSSLELGDSALYFCASSVGDRAYEQYFGPGTRLTVT.

The J gene is TRBJ2-3, the V gene TRBV5-1; weak D call: TRBD2 (5 bases). Trimming left V 4 bases short and J 2 bases short, with 11 bases between. The CDR3 contains 14 residues. The V gene's germline CDR1 is SGHRS and CDR2 YFSETQ. CDR3 in amino acids: CASSPGFVTDTQYF. In nucleotides, the CDR3 is TGCGCCAGCAGCCCGGGATTCGTCACAGATACGCAGTATTTT. The variable domain in full, completed from reference TRBV5-1 and TRBJ2-3, reads KAGVTQTPRYLIKTRGQQVTLSCSPISGHRSVSWYQQTPGQGLQFLFEYFSETQRNKGNFPGRFSGRQFSNSRSEMNVSTLELGDSALYLCASSPGFVTDTQYFGPGTRLTVL.

V usage is TRBV4-2 and J usage is TRBJ1-2, with TRBD1 matching over 7 bases. The CDR3 extends over 14 amino acids. J gave up 2 bases and V 3 bases, and 3 bases lay outside the gene matches. Per the germline V gene, CDR1 is LGHNA and CDR2 is YNFKEQ. The CDR3 here is CASSQDRMNYGYTF. The DNA for the CDR3 is TGTGCCAGCAGCCAGGACAGGATGAACTATGGCTACACCTTC.

The chain uses TRBV19 and TRBJ1-1, with 7 bases matching TRBD1. V dropped 7 bases and J dropped 0; count of bases not matched to a gene: 8. Germline CDR1 reads LNHDA; CDR2 reads SQIVND (reference sequence). The CDR3 runs to 15 residues. CDR3 coding DNA: TGTGCCAGTACCACGGGACAGTCCATGAACACTGAAGCTTTCTTT. As protein: CASTTGQSMNTEAFF.

The chain recombines TRBV7-2 with TRBJ1-1; the D is unclear. V lost 4 bases and J lost 1, with 7 bases in between. The germline CDR1 and CDR2 sequences are SGHTA and FQGNSA. There are 13 residues in the CDR3. The CDR3 DNA is TGTGCCAGCAGCTCCCTGCCGAACACTGAAGCTTTCTTT. Translated, it gives CASSSLPNTEAFF. Full variable domain (rest looked up from reference TRBV7-2 and TRBJ1-1): GAGVSQSPSNKVTEKGKDVELRCDPISGHTALYWYRQSLGQGLEFLIYFQGNSAPDKSGLPSDRFSAERTGGSVSTLTIQRTQQEDSAVYLCASSSLPNTEAFFGQGTRLTVV.

This clone was counted at least ten times. The chain employs TRBV5-6 and TRBJ1-2; no clear D. The ends were cut back, 1 base at V and 8 bases at J, with 18 bases in the middle. The germline V gene has CDR1 SGHDT and CDR2 YYEEEE. This CDR3 is built from 15 residues. CDR3: CASSLSAVRRHGYTF. As DNA, the CDR3 is TGTGCCAGCAGCTTGTCGGCCGTTCGCCGCCACGGCTACACCTTC.

The gene calls are TRBV11-3 and TRBJ2-5, with D possibly being TRBD2 (5 bases). The germline V gene encodes CDR1 SGHNT and CDR2 YENEEA. This CDR3 is built from 13 residues. V lost 3 bases, J lost 2 bases, and 7 bases lay in between. CDR3 DNA: TGTGCCAGCAGCTTCGGACTTCAAGAGACCCAGTACTTC. Protein product: CASSFGLQETQYF.

This chain connects TRBV7-6 to TRBJ2-5, with 8 bases lining up with TRBD1. V lost 5 bases, J lost 5 bases, and 4 bases stayed unmatched. CDR3 length: 13 residues. Germline lookup yields CDR1 SGHVS and CDR2 FNYEAQ. CDR3 in DNA: TGTGCCAGCAGCACGGACAGGGCGGAGACCCAGTACTTC. Its translation: CASSTDRAETQYF.

The chain employs TRBV5-1 and TRBJ2-7; tentatively, D is TRBD2 (5 bases). The CDR3 runs 13 residues. V lost 5 bases and J 2 bases, leaving 11 bases between the germline ends. Looked up from germline, CDR1 is SGHRS and CDR2 is YFSETQ. The CDR3 region has the DNA TGCGCCAGCAGGCCCGGACTCGCCTACGAGCAGTACTTC. It translates to CASRPGLAYEQYF.